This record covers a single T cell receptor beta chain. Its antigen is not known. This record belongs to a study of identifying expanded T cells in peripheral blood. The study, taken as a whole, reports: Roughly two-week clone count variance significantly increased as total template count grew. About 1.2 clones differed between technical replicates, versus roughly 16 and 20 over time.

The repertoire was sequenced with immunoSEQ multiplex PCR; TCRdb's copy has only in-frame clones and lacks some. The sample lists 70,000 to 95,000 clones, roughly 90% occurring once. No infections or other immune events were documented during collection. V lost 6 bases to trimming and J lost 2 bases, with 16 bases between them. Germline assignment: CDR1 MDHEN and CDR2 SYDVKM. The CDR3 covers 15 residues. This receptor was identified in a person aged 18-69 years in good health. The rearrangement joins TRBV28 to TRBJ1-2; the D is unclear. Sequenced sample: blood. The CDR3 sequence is CASSPTLWANYGYTF. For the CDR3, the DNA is TGTGCCAGCAGCCCCACTCTTTGGGCAAACTATGGCTACACCTTC.